This TCR beta chain was sequenced during a study of OX40 agonist ivuxolimab in advanced cancers. Background on the study: Participants, approximately 83% male, averaged approximately 60 years of age, ranging from about 23 to 80.

Data came from immunoSEQ multiplex PCR; TCRdb stores just in-frame clones and leaves some out. The sample records 70,000 to 95,000 clones, around 87% being singletons. This clone was seen a handful of times. The antigen is undetermined. Whole-study findings and limits: Compared with others, partial responders at 0.1-3.0 mg/kg displayed clonal expansion among the lowest.

This TCR came from an adult with an advanced solid tumor such as melanoma, head and neck, liver or kidney cancer. The source material was CD4+ or CD8+ T cells sorted from blood, sampled in a trial of the OX40 agonist ivuxolimab.

The CDR3 loop reads CASNPGIFTGELFF. The CDR3 region has the DNA TGTGCCAGTAATCCAGGGATCTTCACCGGGGAGCTGTTTTTT. This chain links TRBV19 with TRBJ2-2, with D perhaps TRBD1 (5 bases). CDR3 length equals 14 residues. V lost 7 bases to trimming and J lost 4 bases, with 13 bases between them. Germline CDR1 and CDR2: LNHDA and SQIVND (reference sequence).